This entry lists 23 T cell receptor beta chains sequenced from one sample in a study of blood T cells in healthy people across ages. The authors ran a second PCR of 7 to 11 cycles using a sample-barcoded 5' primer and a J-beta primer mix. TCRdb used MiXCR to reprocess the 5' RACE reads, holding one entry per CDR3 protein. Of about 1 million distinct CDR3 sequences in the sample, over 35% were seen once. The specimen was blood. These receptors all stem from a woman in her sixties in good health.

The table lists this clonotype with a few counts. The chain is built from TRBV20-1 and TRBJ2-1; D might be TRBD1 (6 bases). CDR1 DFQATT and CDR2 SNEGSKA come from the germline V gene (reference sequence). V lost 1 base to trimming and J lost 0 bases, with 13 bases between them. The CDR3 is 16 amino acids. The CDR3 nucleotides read TGCAGTGCTAGAGTCCCTAGGGGGAGCTCCTACAATGAGCAGTTCTTC. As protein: CSARVPRGSSYNEQFF.

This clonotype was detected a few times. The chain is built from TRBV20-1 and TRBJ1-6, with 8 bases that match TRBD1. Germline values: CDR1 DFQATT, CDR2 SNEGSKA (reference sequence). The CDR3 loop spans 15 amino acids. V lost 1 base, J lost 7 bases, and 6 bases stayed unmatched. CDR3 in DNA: TGCAGTGCTAGAGTAAAAGGACAGGGAAATTCACCCCTCCACTTT. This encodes CSARVKGQGNSPLHF.

The CDR3 reads CASSPNRGLPYNEQYF. The DNA for the CDR3 is TGTGCCAGCAGTCCGAACAGGGGGCTGCCCTACAATGAGCAGTACTTC. J is TRBJ2-1 and V is TRBV27, with 9 bases matching TRBD1. The tail of the sequence fits TRBJ2-7 better, so the J call may be wrong. CDR1 MNHEY and CDR2 SMNVEV come from the germline V gene (reference sequence). The CDR3 is made up of 16 amino acids.

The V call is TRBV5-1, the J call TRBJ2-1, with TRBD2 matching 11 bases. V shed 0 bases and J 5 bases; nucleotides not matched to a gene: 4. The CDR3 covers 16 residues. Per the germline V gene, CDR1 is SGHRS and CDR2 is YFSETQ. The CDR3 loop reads CASSLGGGLADNEQFF. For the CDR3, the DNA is TGCGCCAGCAGCTTGGGAGGGGGACTAGCGGACAATGAGCAGTTCTTC.

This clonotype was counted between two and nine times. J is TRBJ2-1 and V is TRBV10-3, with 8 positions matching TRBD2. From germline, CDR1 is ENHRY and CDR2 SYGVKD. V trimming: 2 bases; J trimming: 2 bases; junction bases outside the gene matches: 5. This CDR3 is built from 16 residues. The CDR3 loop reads CAISETELAAYNEQFF. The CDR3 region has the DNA TGTGCCATCAGTGAGACGGAACTAGCGGCCTACAATGAGCAGTTCTTC.

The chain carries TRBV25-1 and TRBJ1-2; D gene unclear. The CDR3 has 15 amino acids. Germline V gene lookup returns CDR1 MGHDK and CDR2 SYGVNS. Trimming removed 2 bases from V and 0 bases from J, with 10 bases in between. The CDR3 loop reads CASSEVTATNYGYTF. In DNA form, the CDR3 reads TGTGCCAGCAGTGAAGTAACGGCAACTAACTATGGCTACACCTTC.

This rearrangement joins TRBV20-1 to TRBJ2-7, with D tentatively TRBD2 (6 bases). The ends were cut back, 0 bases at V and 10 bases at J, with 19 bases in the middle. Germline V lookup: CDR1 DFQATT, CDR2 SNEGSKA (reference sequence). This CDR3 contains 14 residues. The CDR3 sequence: CSARDPGVVEIQYF. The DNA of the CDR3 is TGCAGTGCTAGAGATCCGGGGGTAGTTGAGATCCAGTACTTC.

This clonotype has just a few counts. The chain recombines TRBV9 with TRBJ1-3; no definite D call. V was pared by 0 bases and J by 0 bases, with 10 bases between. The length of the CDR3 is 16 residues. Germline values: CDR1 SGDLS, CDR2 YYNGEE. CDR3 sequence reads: CASSVVGRASGNTIYF. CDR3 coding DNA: TGTGCCAGCAGCGTAGTAGGCCGAGCCTCTGGAAACACCATATATTTT.

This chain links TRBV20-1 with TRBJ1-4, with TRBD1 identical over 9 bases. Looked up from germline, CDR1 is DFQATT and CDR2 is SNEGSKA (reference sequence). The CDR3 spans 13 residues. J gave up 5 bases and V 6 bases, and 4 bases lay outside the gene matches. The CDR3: CSAPGQGNEKLFF. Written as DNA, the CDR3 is TGCAGTGCCCCTGGACAGGGGAATGAAAAACTGTTTTTT.

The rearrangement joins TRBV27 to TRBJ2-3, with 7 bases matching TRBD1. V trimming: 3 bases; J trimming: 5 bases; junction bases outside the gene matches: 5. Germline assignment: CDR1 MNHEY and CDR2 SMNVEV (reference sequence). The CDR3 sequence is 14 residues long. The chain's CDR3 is CASSFDRAGDTQYF. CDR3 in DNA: TGTGCCAGCAGTTTCGACAGGGCCGGAGATACGCAGTATTTT.

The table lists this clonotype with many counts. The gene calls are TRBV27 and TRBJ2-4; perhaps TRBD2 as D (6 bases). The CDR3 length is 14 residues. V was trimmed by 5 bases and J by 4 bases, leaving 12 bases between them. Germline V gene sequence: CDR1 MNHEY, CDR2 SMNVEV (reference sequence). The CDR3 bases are TGTGCCAGCAGTGCGCGGGACGGGAAAAACATTCAGTACTTC. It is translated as CASSARDGKNIQYF.

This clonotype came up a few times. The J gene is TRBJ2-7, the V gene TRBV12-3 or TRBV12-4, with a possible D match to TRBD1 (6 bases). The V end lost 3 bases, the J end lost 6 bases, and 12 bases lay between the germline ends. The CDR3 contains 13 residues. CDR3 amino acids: CASSFLQGVEQYF. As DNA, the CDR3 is TGTGCCAGCAGTTTCCTACAGGGTGTCGAGCAGTACTTC.

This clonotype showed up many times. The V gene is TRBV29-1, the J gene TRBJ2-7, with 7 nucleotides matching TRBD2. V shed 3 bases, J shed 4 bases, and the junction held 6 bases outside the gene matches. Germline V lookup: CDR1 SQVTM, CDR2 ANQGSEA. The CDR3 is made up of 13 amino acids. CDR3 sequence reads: CSVDAGDGYEQYF. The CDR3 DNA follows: TGCAGCGTTGATGCGGGAGATGGGTACGAGCAGTACTTC.

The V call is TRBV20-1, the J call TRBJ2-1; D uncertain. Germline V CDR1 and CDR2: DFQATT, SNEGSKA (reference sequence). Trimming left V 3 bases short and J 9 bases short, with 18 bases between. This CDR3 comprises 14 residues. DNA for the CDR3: TGCAGTGCTAGTGCAGCCGGTCTGAACAGTGAGCAGTTCTTC. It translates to CSASAAGLNSEQFF.

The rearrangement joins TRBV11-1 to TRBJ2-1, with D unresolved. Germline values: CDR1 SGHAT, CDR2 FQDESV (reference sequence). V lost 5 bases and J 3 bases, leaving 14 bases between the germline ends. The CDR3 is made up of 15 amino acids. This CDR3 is CASSRSRIGYNEQFF. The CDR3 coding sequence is TGTGCCAGCAGCCGATCCCGGATCGGCTACAATGAGCAGTTCTTC.

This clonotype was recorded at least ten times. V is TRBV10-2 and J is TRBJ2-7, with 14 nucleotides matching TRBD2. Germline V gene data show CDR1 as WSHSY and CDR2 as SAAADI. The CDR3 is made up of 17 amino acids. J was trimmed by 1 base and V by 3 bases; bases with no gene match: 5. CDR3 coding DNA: TGCGCCAGCAGTGAACCCCGACTAGCGGGAGGGTCCTACGAGCAGTACTTC. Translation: CASSEPRLAGGSYEQYF.

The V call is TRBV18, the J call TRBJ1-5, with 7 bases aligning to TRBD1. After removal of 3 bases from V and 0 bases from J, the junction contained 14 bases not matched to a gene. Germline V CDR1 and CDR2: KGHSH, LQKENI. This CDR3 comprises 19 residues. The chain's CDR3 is CASSPGPAWGQYSNQPQHF. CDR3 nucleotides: TGTGCCAGCTCACCGGGCCCCGCTTGGGGACAGTATAGCAATCAGCCCCAGCATTTT.

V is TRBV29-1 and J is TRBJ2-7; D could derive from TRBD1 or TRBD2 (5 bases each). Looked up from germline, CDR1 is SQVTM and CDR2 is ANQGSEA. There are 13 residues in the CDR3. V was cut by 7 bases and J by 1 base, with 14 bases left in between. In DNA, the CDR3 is TGCAGCGCTGGGGACGCGAGGTCCTACGAGCAGTACTTC. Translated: CSAGDARSYEQYF.

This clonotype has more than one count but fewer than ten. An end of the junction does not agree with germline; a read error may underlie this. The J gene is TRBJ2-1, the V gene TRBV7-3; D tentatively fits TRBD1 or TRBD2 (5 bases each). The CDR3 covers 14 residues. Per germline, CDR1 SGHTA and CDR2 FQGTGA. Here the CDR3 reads CASSPRDGVNKQFF. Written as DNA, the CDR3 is TGTGCCAGCAGCCCCCGGGACGGGGTCAATAAGCAGTTCTTC.

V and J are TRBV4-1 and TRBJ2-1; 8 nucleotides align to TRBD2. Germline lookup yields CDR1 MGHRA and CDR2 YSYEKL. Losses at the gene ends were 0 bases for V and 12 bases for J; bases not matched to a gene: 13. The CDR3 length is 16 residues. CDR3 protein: CASSQEAGLFGRGQFF. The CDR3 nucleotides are TGCGCCAGCAGCCAAGAGGCGGGTCTATTCGGGAGGGGGCAGTTCTTC.

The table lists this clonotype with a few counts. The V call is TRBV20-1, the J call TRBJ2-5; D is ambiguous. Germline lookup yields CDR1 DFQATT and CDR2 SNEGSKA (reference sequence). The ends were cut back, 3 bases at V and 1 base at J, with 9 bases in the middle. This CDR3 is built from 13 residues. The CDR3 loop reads CSASLPFQETQYF. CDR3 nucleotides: TGCAGTGCTAGTCTGCCTTTCCAAGAGACCCAGTACTTC.

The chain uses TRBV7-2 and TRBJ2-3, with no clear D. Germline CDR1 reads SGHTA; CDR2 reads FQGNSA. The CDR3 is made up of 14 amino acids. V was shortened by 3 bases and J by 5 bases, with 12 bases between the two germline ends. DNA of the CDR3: TGTGCCAGCAGCTTTCAGGACGAGAGAGATACGCAGTATTTT. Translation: CASSFQDERDTQYF.

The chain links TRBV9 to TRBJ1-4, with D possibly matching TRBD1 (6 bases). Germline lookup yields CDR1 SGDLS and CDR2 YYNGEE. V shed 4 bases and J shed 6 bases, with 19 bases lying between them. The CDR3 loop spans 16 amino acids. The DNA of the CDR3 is TGTGCCAGCAGCTTGAGAGGCCGGGGGCAAGATGAAAAACTGTTTTTT. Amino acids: CASSLRGRGQDEKLFF.